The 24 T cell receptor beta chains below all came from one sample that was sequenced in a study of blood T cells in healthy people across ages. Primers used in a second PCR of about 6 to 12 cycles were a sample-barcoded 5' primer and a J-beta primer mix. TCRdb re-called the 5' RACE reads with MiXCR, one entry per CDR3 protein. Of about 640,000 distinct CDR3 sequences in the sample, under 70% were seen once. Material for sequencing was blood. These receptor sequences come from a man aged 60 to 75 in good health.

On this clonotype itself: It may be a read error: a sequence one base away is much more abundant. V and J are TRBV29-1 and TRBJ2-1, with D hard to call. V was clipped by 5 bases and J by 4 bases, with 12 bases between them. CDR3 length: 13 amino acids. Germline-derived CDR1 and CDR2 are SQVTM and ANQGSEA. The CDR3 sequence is CSVRAAGYNEQFF. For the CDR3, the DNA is TGCAGCGTTAGAGCCGCCGGGTACAATGAGCAGTTCTTC.

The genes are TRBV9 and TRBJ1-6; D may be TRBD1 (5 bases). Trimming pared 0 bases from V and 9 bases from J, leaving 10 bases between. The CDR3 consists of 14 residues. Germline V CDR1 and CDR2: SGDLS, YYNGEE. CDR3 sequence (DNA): TGTGCCAGCAGCGTAGATCACGGGGGTTCACCCCTCCACTTT. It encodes CASSVDHGGSPLHF.

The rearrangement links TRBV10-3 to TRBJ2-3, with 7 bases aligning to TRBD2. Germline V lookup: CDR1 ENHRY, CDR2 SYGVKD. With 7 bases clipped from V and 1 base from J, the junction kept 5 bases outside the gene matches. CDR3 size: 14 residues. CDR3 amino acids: CAIKETSGTDTQYF. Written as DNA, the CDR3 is TGTGCCATCAAGGAAACTAGCGGCACAGATACGCAGTATTTT.

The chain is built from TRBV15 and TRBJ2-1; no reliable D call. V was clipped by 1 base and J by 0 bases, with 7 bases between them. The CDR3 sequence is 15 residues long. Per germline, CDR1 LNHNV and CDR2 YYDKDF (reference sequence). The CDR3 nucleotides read TGTGCCACCAGCAGAGTTGTAAGCTCCTACAATGAGCAGTTCTTC. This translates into CATSRVVSSYNEQFF.

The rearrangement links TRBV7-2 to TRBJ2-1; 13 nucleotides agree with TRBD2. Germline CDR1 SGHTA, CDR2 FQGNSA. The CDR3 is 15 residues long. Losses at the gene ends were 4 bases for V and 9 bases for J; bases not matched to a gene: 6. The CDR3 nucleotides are TGTGCCAGCAGCTCCACTAGCGGGGGGGCCACTGAGCAGTTCTTC. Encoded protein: CASSSTSGGATEQFF.

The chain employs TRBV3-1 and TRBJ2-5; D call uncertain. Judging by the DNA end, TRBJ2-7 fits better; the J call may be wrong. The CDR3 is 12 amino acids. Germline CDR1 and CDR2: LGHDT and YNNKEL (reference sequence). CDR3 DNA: TGTGCCAGCAGCCAAGATGAATCCGAGCAGTACTTC. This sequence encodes CASSQDESEQYF.

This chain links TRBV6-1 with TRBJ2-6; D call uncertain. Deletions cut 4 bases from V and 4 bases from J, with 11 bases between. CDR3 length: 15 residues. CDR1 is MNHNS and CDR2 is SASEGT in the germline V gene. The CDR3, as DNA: TGTGCCAGCAGTGGGACCAAAGCGGGGGCCAACGTCCTGACTTTC. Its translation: CASSGTKAGANVLTF.

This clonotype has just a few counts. The chain's CDR3 is CASSSPGSLTNEQFF. The CDR3 DNA sequence: TGTGCCAGCAGTTCCCCCGGGTCCCTGACGAATGAGCAGTTCTTC. The chain links TRBV28 to TRBJ2-1; D is unclear. V lost 4 bases and J lost 7, with 17 bases in between. Germline V gene sequence: CDR1 MDHEN, CDR2 SYDVKM. This CDR3 is 15 amino acids long.

Here the CDR3 reads CASSTYGTQETQYF. CDR3 sequence (DNA): TGTGCCAGCAGCACCTACGGGACCCAAGAGACCCAGTACTTC. The rearrangement uses TRBV9 and TRBJ2-5, with D perhaps assigned TRBD1 or TRBD2 (5 bases each). The V gene's germline CDR1 is SGDLS and CDR2 YYNGEE. The CDR3 consists of 14 residues. Trimming took 4 bases from V and 1 from J, leaving 11 bases between them.

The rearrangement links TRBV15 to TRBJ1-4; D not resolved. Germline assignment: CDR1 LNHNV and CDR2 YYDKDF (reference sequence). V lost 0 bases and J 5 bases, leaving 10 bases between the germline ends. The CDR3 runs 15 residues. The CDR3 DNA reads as TGTGCCACCAGCAGAGATCCTATAGGGAATGAAAAACTGTTTTTT. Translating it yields CATSRDPIGNEKLFF.

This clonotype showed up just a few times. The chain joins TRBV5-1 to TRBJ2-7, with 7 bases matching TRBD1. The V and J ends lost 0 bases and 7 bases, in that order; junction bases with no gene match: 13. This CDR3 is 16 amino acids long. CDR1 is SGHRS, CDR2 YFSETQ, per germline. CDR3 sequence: CASSLVGTAPFNEQYF. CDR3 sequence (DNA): TGCGCCAGCAGCTTGGTTGGGACAGCGCCCTTCAATGAGCAGTACTTC.

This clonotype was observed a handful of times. CDR3 nucleotide sequence: TGTGCCAGTCGTCACGGGGGTAGCAATCAGCCCCAGCATTTT. Encoded protein: CASRHGGSNQPQHF. This chain joins TRBV12-3 or TRBV12-4 and TRBJ1-5; possible D gene TRBD1, 5 bases. This CDR3 comprises 14 residues. V gave up 9 bases and J gave up 0 bases, with 12 bases separating them.

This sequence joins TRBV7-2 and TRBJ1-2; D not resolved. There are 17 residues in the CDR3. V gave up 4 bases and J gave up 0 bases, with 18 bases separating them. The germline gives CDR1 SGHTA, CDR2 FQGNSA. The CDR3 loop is CASSSMASAGANYGYTF. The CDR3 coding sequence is TGTGCCAGCAGCTCCATGGCGTCGGCAGGAGCTAACTATGGCTACACCTTC. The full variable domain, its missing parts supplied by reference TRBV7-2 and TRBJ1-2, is GAGVSQSPSNKVTEKGKDVELRCDPISGHTALYWYRQSLGQGLEFLIYFQGNSAPDKSGLPSDRFSAERTGGSVSTLTIQRTQQEDSAVYLCASSSMASAGANYGYTFGSGTRLTVV.

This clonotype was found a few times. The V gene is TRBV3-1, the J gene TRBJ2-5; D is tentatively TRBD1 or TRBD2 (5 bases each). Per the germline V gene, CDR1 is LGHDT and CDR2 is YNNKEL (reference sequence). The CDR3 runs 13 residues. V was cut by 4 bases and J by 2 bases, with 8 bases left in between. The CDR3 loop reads CASSRGIQETQYF. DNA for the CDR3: TGTGCCAGCAGCCGGGGGATACAAGAGACCCAGTACTTC.

CDR3 amino acids: CSVGQGWGTEAFF. The CDR3 DNA sequence: TGCAGCGTTGGTCAGGGCTGGGGCACTGAAGCTTTCTTT. The J gene is TRBJ1-1, the V gene TRBV29-1; D may be TRBD1 (5 bases). Trimming shortened V by 4 bases and J by 4 bases, and 13 bases separated the two germline ends. This CDR3 is 13 amino acids long. CDR1 is SQVTM and CDR2 is ANQGSEA in the germline V gene.

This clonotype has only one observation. CDR3: CASSQGRFQPQHF. The CDR3 nucleotides are TGTGCCAGCAGCCAAGGGCGTTTTCAGCCCCAGCATTTT. The J gene is TRBJ1-5, the V gene TRBV14; D is ambiguous. The germline V gene has CDR1 SGHDN and CDR2 FVKESK. V was shortened by 1 base and J by 6 bases, with 7 bases between the two germline ends. The CDR3 covers 13 residues.

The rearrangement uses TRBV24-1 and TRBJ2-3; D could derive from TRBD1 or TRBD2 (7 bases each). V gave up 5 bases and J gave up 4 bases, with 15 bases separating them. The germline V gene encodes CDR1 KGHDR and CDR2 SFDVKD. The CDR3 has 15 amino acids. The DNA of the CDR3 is TGTGCCACCAGTGTTGCAGGGGGAGGGCCAGATACGCAGTATTTT. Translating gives CATSVAGGGPDTQYF.

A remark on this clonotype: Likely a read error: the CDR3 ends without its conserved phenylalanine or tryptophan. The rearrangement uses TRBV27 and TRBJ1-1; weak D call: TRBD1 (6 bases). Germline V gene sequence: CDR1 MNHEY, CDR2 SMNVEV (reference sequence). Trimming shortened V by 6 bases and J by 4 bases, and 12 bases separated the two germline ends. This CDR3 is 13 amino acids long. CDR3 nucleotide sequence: TGTGCCAGCAGGCGCACAGGGAGCACTGAAGCTTTCCTT. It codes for CASRRTGSTEAFL.

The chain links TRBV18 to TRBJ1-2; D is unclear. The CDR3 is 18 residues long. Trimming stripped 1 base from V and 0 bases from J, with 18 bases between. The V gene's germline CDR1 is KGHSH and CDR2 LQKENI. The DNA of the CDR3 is TGTGCCAGCTCACCACTATCCGTTGCACAAGGATCTAACTATGGCTACACCTTC. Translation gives CASSPLSVAQGSNYGYTF.

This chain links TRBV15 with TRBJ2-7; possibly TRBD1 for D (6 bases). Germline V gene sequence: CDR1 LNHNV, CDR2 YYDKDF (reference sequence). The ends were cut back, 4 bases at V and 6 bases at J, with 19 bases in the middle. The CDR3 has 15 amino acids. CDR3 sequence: CATSKDSAAVVEQYF. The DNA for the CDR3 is TGTGCCACCAGCAAGGACAGCGCAGCTGTGGTCGAGCAGTACTTC.

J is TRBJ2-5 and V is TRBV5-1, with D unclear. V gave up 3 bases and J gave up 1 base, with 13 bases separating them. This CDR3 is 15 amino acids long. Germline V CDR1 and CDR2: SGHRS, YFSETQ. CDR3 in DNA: TGCGCCAGCAGCTCGGTGGTGGCCAGCCAAGAGACCCAGTACTTC. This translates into CASSSVVASQETQYF.

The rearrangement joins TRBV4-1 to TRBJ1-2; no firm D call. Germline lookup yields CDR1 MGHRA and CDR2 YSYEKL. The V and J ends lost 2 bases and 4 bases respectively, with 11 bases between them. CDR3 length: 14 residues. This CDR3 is CASSQLGSVYGYTF. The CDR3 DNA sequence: TGCGCCAGCAGCCAATTGGGGAGCGTCTATGGCTACACCTTC.

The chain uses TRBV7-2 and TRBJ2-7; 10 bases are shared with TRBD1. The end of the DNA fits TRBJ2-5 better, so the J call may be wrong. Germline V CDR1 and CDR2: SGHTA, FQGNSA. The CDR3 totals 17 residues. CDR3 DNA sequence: TGTGCCAGCGGTTACCCCCCGGGACAGGGGATTGGGGAGACCCAGTACTTC. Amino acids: CASGYPPGQGIGETQYF.

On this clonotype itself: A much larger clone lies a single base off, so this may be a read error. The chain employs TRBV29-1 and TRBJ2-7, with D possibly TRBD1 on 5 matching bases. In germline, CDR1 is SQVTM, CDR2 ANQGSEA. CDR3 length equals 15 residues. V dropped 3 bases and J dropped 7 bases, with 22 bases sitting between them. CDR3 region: CSVDVPGTSQGEQYF. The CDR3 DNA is TGCAGCGTTGATGTGCCAGGTACTTCCCAGGGTGAGCAGTACTTC.